Each of the 27 T cell receptor beta chains below was sequenced from the same sample in a study of vaccination effects on CD4 cells after COVID-19. Profiled with immunoSEQ multiplex PCR; TCRdb holds only in-frame clones, not every one. In the table there are around 65,000 clones, about 80% of which are singletons. Their recognized antigens are unknown. Viral peptide pool expansion of antigen-specific CD4+ T cells preceded sequencing in the ViraFEST assay. After roughly 9 days in culture, the CD4+ T cells were isolated. Two doses of either BNT162b2 or mRNA-1273 were given to each participant. This specimen was CD4+ T cells from PBMCs cultured with HCoV-229E spike peptides, taken after COVID-19 vaccination. The receptors stem from a human donor who received a COVID-19 vaccine.

This chain uses TRBV29-1 with TRBJ1-2; D is possibly TRBD1 (5 bases). The CDR3 consists of 11 residues. Germline V gives CDR1 SQVTM, CDR2 ANQGSEA. Deletions cut 7 bases from V and 8 bases from J, with 14 bases between. The CDR3 loop reads CSADQGTGYTF. The CDR3 coding sequence is TGCAGCGCTGACCAAGGGACGGGCTACACCTTC.

This chain connects TRBV19 to TRBJ1-2, with 7 bases lining up with TRBD1. V was clipped by 6 bases and J by 2 bases; unmatched bases: 3. The germline V gene has CDR1 LNHDA and CDR2 SQIVND (reference sequence). The CDR3 is 13 residues long. The CDR3 is CASRLTGNYGYTF. Here the CDR3 DNA reads TGTGCCAGTAGACTGACAGGGAACTATGGCTACACCTTC. The variable domain in full, with the rest retrieved from reference TRBV19 and TRBJ1-2, is DGGITQSPKYLFRKEGQNVTLSCEQNLNHDAMYWYRQDPGQGLRLIYYSQIVNDFQKGDIAEGYSVSREKKESFPLTVTSAQKNPTAFYLCASRLTGNYGYTFGSGTRLTVV.

The genes are TRBV11-2 and TRBJ2-7; no clear D. V lost 1 base and J lost 0, with 7 bases in between. Germline-derived CDR1 and CDR2 are SGHAT and FQNNGV. The CDR3 consists of 14 residues. As DNA, the CDR3 is TGTGCCAGCAGCTTAGGGATTAGCTCCTACGAGCAGTACGTC. Translated, it gives CASSLGISSYEQYV.

The chain combines TRBV12-3 or TRBV12-4 with TRBJ1-2, with D unclear. V lost 7 bases and J lost 5, with 11 bases in between. The CDR3 extends over 12 amino acids. The CDR3 nucleotides are TGTGCCAGCACCATAGGAGGATATGGCTACACCTTC. As protein: CASTIGGYGYTF.

J is TRBJ1-2 and V is TRBV4-1; 8 bases are shared with TRBD1. The CDR3 length is 18 residues. The ends lost 2 bases at V and 3 bases at J; junction bases unmatched: 14. CDR1 is MGHRA and CDR2 is YSYEKL in the germline V gene. In DNA, the CDR3 is TGCGCCAGCAGCCAAACCCACCGTTCGTCAGGGGGCCACTATGGCTACACCTTC. Its translation: CASSQTHRSSGGHYGYTF.

The chain joins TRBV20-1 to TRBJ1-1; 7 positions agree with TRBD1. The ends lost 3 bases at V and 4 bases at J; junction bases unmatched: 5. From germline, CDR1 is DFQATT and CDR2 SNEGSKA (reference sequence). CDR3 length equals 13 residues. The CDR3 DNA follows: TGCAGTGCTAGTACCTCAGGGGGCACTGAAGCTTTCTTT. Translating it yields CSASTSGGTEAFF.

This clone was recorded a few times. The chain has TRBV7-9 and TRBJ2-1; TRBD1 is a possible D gene (5 bases). The V end was cut by 0 bases, the J end by 6 bases, with 9 bases between. This CDR3 is 14 amino acids long. The germline gives CDR1 SEHNR, CDR2 FQNEAQ (reference sequence). CDR3 loop: CASSLAKGINEQFF. CDR3 bases: TGTGCCAGCAGCTTAGCAAAGGGGATCAATGAGCAGTTCTTC.

The chain combines TRBV30 with TRBJ1-4; D gene ambiguous. This CDR3 has 13 amino acids. Germline CDR1 GTSNPN, CDR2 SVGIG (reference sequence). V shed 2 bases and J shed 3 bases, with 7 bases lying between them. The CDR3 protein is CAWSTRSNEKLFF. In DNA form, the CDR3 reads TGTGCCTGGAGTACCCGGTCTAATGAAAAACTGTTTTTT.

The CDR3 here is CASSETVNNSPLHF. The CDR3 nucleotides read TGTGCCAGCAGTGAGACAGTTAATAATTCACCCCTCCACTTT. This sequence joins TRBV6-1 and TRBJ1-6; D perhaps matches TRBD1 (5 bases). The V gene lost 3 bases and the J gene lost 5 bases, with 8 bases spanning the gap. Germline assignment: CDR1 MNHNS and CDR2 SASEGT. The CDR3 has 14 residues.

The chain employs TRBV10-1 and TRBJ2-5; 8 bases align to TRBD1. CDR1 is WNHNN, CDR2 SYGVQD, per germline (reference sequence). V trimming: 4 bases; J trimming: 4 bases; junction bases outside the gene matches: 8. The CDR3 totals 15 residues. CDR3 bases: TGCGCCAGCAGTGGTCTCAGGGGGCAGGGAGAGACCCAGTACTTC. Its protein product is CASSGLRGQGETQYF.

This clone was observed a handful of times. The rearrangement joins TRBV5-4 to TRBJ1-2, with a possible D match to TRBD1 (5 bases). The CDR3 has 14 residues. Germline values: CDR1 SGHNT, CDR2 YYREEE (reference sequence). V gave up 3 bases and J gave up 7 bases, with 16 bases separating them. CDR3 loop: CASSWGPQVRGYTF. The CDR3 DNA sequence: TGTGCCAGCAGCTGGGGACCCCAGGTTCGTGGCTACACCTTC.

The chain combines TRBV5-1 with TRBJ1-4; tentatively, D is TRBD1 (5 bases). Trimming removed 4 bases at V and 4 bases at J, with 11 bases between. The germline CDR1 and CDR2 sequences are SGHRS and YFSETQ. This CDR3 has 14 residues. This CDR3 reads CASSLRDGNEKLFF. Here the CDR3 DNA reads TGCGCCAGCAGCCTCCGGGACGGTAATGAAAAACTGTTTTTT.

This chain links TRBV3-1 (or the pseudogene TRBV3-2) with TRBJ2-5, with a weak D call TRBD1 (6 bases). This CDR3 region has 14 residues. Germline V lookup: CDR1 LGHDT, CDR2 YNNKEL (reference sequence). V was cut by 1 base and J by 3 bases, with 9 bases left in between. CDR3 protein: CASSQVGGEETQYF. The CDR3 nucleotides are TGTGCCAGCAGCCAAGTAGGGGGAGAAGAGACCCAGTACTTC.

The chain joins TRBV7-8 to TRBJ1-1, with a tentative D call TRBD1 (6 bases). The CDR3 runs to 14 residues. V was cut by 1 base and J by 0 bases, with 6 bases left in between. Germline CDR1 SGHVS, CDR2 FQNEAQ. This CDR3 is CASSLDRVNTEAFF. The CDR3 nucleotides read TGTGCCAGCAGCTTAGACAGGGTGAACACTGAAGCTTTCTTT.

This clone appeared a few times. The chain has TRBV20-1 and TRBJ2-1; 10 bases match TRBD2. Trimming removed 3 bases from V and 8 bases from J; junction bases left unmatched: 7. The CDR3 has 14 residues. The germline V gene encodes CDR1 DFQATT and CDR2 SNEGSKA (reference sequence). The CDR3 is CSASPGLAPYEQFF. In DNA form, the CDR3 reads TGCAGTGCTAGTCCGGGACTAGCGCCGTATGAGCAGTTCTTC.

This clone showed up just once. The gene calls are TRBV6-5 and TRBJ1-2; the D gene is possibly TRBD1 (5 bases). The V end was cut by 6 bases, the J end by 2 bases, with 16 bases between. CDR1 and CDR2 from the germline V gene are MNHEY and SVGAGI. The CDR3 totals 15 residues. The CDR3 DNA is TGTGCCAGCAGACCATCCGGGACTCCAAACTATGGCTACACCTTC. As protein: CASRPSGTPNYGYTF.

This clone was picked up a small number of times. V gene TRBV9 combines with J gene TRBJ2-2, with 12 bases identical to TRBD2. This CDR3 spans 16 amino acids. The germline V gene has CDR1 SGDLS and CDR2 YYNGEE. Trimming cost V 3 bases and J 1 base; bases outside gene matches: 1. The CDR3 DNA is TGTGCCAGCAGCGCGGGACTAGCGGGGAACACCGGGGAGCTGTTTTTT. Its protein product is CASSAGLAGNTGELFF.

The chain has TRBV11-3 and TRBJ1-2; D gene uncertain. The V end was cut by 7 bases, the J end by 4 bases, with 13 bases between. The germline CDR1 and CDR2 sequences are SGHNT and YENEEA. CDR3 length: 13 amino acids. The CDR3 DNA reads TGTGCCAGCACCCATAGCTTACTCTATGGCTACACCTTC. It is translated as CASTHSLLYGYTF.

This clone appeared a few times. This chain links TRBV5-5 with TRBJ2-7; D gene ambiguous. Germline CDR1 reads SGHKS; CDR2 reads YYEKEE (reference sequence). The V gene lost 2 bases and the J gene lost 0 bases, with 15 bases spanning the gap. This CDR3 contains 16 residues. Here the CDR3 DNA reads TGTGCCAGCAGCTTTTTCGCCGGTACAGTCTCCTACGAGCAGTACGTC. Its protein product is CASSFFAGTVSYEQYV.

This CDR3 is CAVPKEDSLSYEQYV. The CDR3 DNA is TGTGCCGTTCCCAAGGAGGATTCCCTCTCCTACGAGCAGTACGTC. V gene TRBV2 combines with J gene TRBJ2-7, with D possibly being TRBD2 (5 bases). Germline lookup yields CDR1 SNHLY and CDR2 FYNNEI. Between the trimmed V and J ends, which lost 11 bases and 0 bases, there was a span of 20 bases. The CDR3 is made up of 15 amino acids.

The chain has TRBV7-9 and TRBJ2-4, with D perhaps given as TRBD1 or TRBD2 (7 bases each). Germline V gives CDR1 SEHNR, CDR2 FQNEAQ (reference sequence). V was clipped by 1 base and J by 8 bases, with 12 bases between them. The CDR3 totals 14 residues. The CDR3 DNA sequence: TGTGCCAGCAGCTTAGGGGCAGGGGGGGACATTCAGTACTTC. Its protein is CASSLGAGGDIQYF.

The rearrangement links TRBV7-8 to TRBJ2-1; 11 nucleotides match TRBD2. This CDR3 has 19 amino acids. Germline CDR1 and CDR2: SGHVS and FQNEAQ. Unmatched junction bases numbered 18, after V lost 4 bases and J lost 7 bases. In DNA, the CDR3 is TGTGCCAGCAGCTCGAGGACTAGCGGGTTAGGTACTGGACGGAATGAGCAGTTCTTC. It yields the protein CASSSRTSGLGTGRNEQFF.

This rearrangement joins TRBV10-1 to TRBJ2-7; D uncertain. V was cut by 11 bases and J by 2 bases, with 10 bases left in between. The CDR3 is 11 residues long. Germline V gene lookup returns CDR1 WNHNN and CDR2 SYGVQD (reference sequence). CDR3 DNA sequence: TGCGCCGGCTCGGCGACCTACGAGCAGTACGTC. It is translated as CAGSATYEQYV.

The chain links TRBV7-2 to TRBJ1-2; 8 bases are a match to TRBD1. Germline V gene lookup returns CDR1 SGHTA and CDR2 FQGNSA. With V trimmed by 5 bases and J by 7 bases, 15 bases remained unmatched. The CDR3 extends over 16 amino acids. Here the CDR3 DNA reads TGTGCCAGCAGCCTACACTCCCTAGGGACAGGCAGTGGCTACACCTTC. Its translation: CASSLHSLGTGSGYTF.

This clone was detected a few times. The V call is TRBV2, the J call TRBJ1-1; 8 nucleotides agree with TRBD1. CDR1 is SNHLY, CDR2 FYNNEI, per germline. The CDR3 contains 15 residues. V lost 4 bases to trimming and J lost 4 bases; unmatched junction nucleotides: 8. CDR3 DNA sequence: TGTGCCAGCAGTGCTAACTACAGGGGGTTCACTGAAGCTTTCTTT. Translating gives CASSANYRGFTEAFF.

The CDR3 region has the DNA TGCGCCAGCAGCGTACTAGCGGGGGGGCCCCAAGAGACCCAGTACTTC. This encodes CASSVLAGGPQETQYF. The V and J genes are TRBV5-1 and TRBJ2-5; 13 bases are shared with TRBD2. J was trimmed by 1 base and V by 4 bases; bases with no gene match: 4. This CDR3 comprises 16 residues. Germline lookup yields CDR1 SGHRS and CDR2 YFSETQ.

The CDR3 DNA is TGTGCCACCAGTGATCCGGGACAGTATGGGAATGAGCAGTTCTTC. Amino acids: CATSDPGQYGNEQFF. J is TRBJ2-1 and V is TRBV24-1, with 7 bases identical to TRBD1. Germline V gene data show CDR1 as KGHDR and CDR2 as SFDVKD. The CDR3 consists of 15 residues. V was pared by 3 bases and J by 7 bases, with 8 bases of the junction left unmatched.